What follows are 32 T cell receptor beta chains derived from one specimen sequenced in a study of blood T cell repertoires in COVID-19. The table came from immunoSEQ multiplex PCR; TCRdb's copy has only in-frame clones and leaves some out. The table records about 140,000 clones, 80% to 85% of them present only once. Sequencing input: peripheral blood. Every receptor here comes from a human donor in a cohort sampled during active COVID-19.

This clone was seen once. V gene TRBV6-2 or TRBV6-3 combines with J gene TRBJ2-6; 7 bases match TRBD1. The CDR3 sequence is 19 residues long. CDR1 and CDR2 from the germline V gene are MNHEY and SVGEGT. Germline trimming cut 5 bases from V and 0 bases from J; bases unmatched to any gene: 13. CDR3 bases: TGTGCCAGCAGTACGATGCTGGGACAGCCAACCTCTGGGGCCAACGTCCTGACTTTC. Amino acid sequence: CASSTMLGQPTSGANVLTF.

The V and J genes are TRBV18 and TRBJ2-5; the match to TRBD2 covers 8 bases. The CDR3 runs to 16 residues. Germline lookup yields CDR1 KGHSH and CDR2 LQKENI. V gave up 3 bases and J gave up 1 base; unmatched junction bases: 7. CDR3 sequence: CASSPLVAGGQETQYF. The CDR3 nucleotides read TGTGCCAGCTCACCCCTGGTGGCGGGGGGCCAAGAGACCCAGTACTTC. Supplemented by reference TRBV18 and TRBJ2-5, the full variable domain reads NAGVMQNPRHLVRRRGQEARLRCSPMKGHSHVYWYRQLPEEGLKFMVYLQKENIIDESGMPKERFSAEFPKEGPSILRIQQVVRGDSAAYFCASSPLVAGGQETQYFGPGTRLLVL.

The gene calls are TRBV5-4 and TRBJ1-4; D is undetermined. V lost 3 bases, J lost 6 bases, and 12 bases lay in between. The CDR3 has 14 residues. Germline CDR1 SGHNT, CDR2 YYREEE (reference sequence). The CDR3 sequence is CASSSPGPDEKLFF. CDR3 DNA: TGTGCCAGCAGCTCCCCTGGGCCAGATGAAAAACTGTTTTTT.

CDR3 residues: CASSGRGRANSNQPQHF. CDR3 nucleotides: TGTGCCAGCAGTGGGCGGGGACGGGCAAATAGCAATCAGCCCCAGCATTTT. This chain joins TRBV6-1 and TRBJ1-5; possibly TRBD1 for D (5 bases). Germline V CDR1 and CDR2: MNHNS, SASEGT. V dropped 4 bases and J dropped 0 bases, with 16 bases sitting between them. This CDR3 has 17 residues.

This chain connects TRBV5-4 to TRBJ2-7; weak D call: TRBD1 (6 bases). The V end was cut by 3 bases, the J end by 5 bases, with 15 bases between. The CDR3 is 14 amino acids. From germline, CDR1 is SGHNT and CDR2 YYREEE (reference sequence). Here the CDR3 reads CASSSVQGSHEQYF. DNA for the CDR3: TGTGCCAGCAGCTCCGTCCAGGGGTCCCACGAGCAGTACTTC.

CDR3 DNA: TGTGCCAGCAGCCCCGACAGGGATGGTAATGAAAAACTGTTTTTT. Residues: CASSPDRDGNEKLFF. This chain links TRBV7-9 with TRBJ1-4, with 7 bases lining up with TRBD1. Trimming took 5 bases from V and 4 from J; bases not matched to a gene: 7. The CDR3 extends over 15 amino acids. Germline CDR1 and CDR2: SEHNR and FQNEAQ (reference sequence).

The V and J genes are TRBV2 and TRBJ2-2; D perhaps matches TRBD2 (5 bases). The CDR3 totals 14 residues. Trimming shortened V by 8 bases and J by 1 base, and 11 bases separated the two germline ends. Germline CDR1 reads SNHLY; CDR2 reads FYNNEI. The CDR3 reads CASGEPENTGELFF. The DNA for the CDR3 is TGTGCCAGCGGGGAGCCAGAGAACACCGGGGAGCTGTTTTTT.

This chain uses TRBV19 with TRBJ2-7; 10 positions match TRBD1. V trimming: 7 bases; J trimming: 0 bases; junction bases outside the gene matches: 9. The length of the CDR3 is 16 residues. CDR1 is LNHDA, CDR2 SQIVND, per germline (reference sequence). The CDR3 DNA is TGTGCCAGTACCCCCGGGACAGGGGTCTACTCCTACGAGCAGTACTTC. This gives the protein CASTPGTGVYSYEQYF.

The gene calls are TRBV5-1 and TRBJ2-6; unclear D gene. Trimming shortened V by 1 base and J by 0 bases, and 8 bases separated the two germline ends. Per the germline V gene, CDR1 is SGHRS and CDR2 is YFSETQ. This CDR3 region has 16 residues. The CDR3 here is CASSLTANSGANVLTF. The CDR3 DNA sequence: TGCGCCAGCAGCTTGACTGCGAACTCTGGGGCCAACGTCCTGACTTTC.

This chain uses TRBV18 with TRBJ2-7, with TRBD1 as a possible D gene (6 bases). V lost 3 bases to trimming and J lost 2 bases, with 17 bases between them. Germline V lookup: CDR1 KGHSH, CDR2 LQKENI. The CDR3 is made up of 16 amino acids. CDR3 in amino acids: CASSPSLTGTTYEQYF. The CDR3 region has the DNA TGTGCCAGCTCACCCTCGCTAACCGGGACAACCTACGAGCAGTACTTC.

The chain uses TRBV28 and TRBJ2-1; 8 bases map to TRBD1. Germline lookup yields CDR1 MDHEN and CDR2 SYDVKM. The CDR3 loop spans 14 amino acids. V shed 8 bases and J 6 bases; nucleotides not matched to a gene: 9. CDR3: CASYPTGDSNEQFF. As DNA, the CDR3 is TGTGCCAGCTACCCGACAGGGGACTCCAATGAGCAGTTCTTC.

The V and J genes are TRBV6-4 and TRBJ2-1; D possibly corresponds to TRBD1 (6 bases). CDR3 length: 12 residues. Germline V lookup: CDR1 MRHNA, CDR2 SNTAGT. The V and J ends lost 6 bases and 5 bases respectively, with 8 bases between them. The DNA of the CDR3 is TGTGCCAGCAGCGGACAGAACAATGAGCAGTTCTTC. This sequence encodes CASSGQNNEQFF.

The chain employs TRBV5-1 and TRBJ2-5, with D maybe TRBD1 (6 bases). The ends were cut back, 4 bases at V and 3 bases at J, with 10 bases in the middle. Germline V gives CDR1 SGHRS, CDR2 YFSETQ. This CDR3 comprises 13 residues. As DNA, the CDR3 is TGCGCCAGCAGCCAACAGGGAGAAGAGACCCAGTACTTC. Translated, it gives CASSQQGEETQYF.

V and J are TRBV19 and TRBJ2-5; the match to TRBD2 covers 10 bases. V shed 8 bases and J 5 bases; nucleotides not matched to a gene: 14. This CDR3 spans 16 amino acids. CDR1 and CDR2 from the germline V gene are LNHDA and SQIVND (reference sequence). This CDR3 is CASAPSSGGKSETQYF. The CDR3 region has the DNA TGTGCCAGTGCCCCGTCTAGCGGGGGCAAGTCGGAGACCCAGTACTTC.

This sequence joins TRBV5-1 and TRBJ1-1, with TRBD1 matching 7 bases. J gave up 4 bases and V 4 bases, and 7 bases lay outside the gene matches. The CDR3 covers 14 residues. Germline assignment: CDR1 SGHRS and CDR2 YFSETQ. The DNA for the CDR3 is TGCGCCAGCAGCCCACAGGGGAGCGGCACTGAAGCTTTCTTT. Amino acid sequence: CASSPQGSGTEAFF.

The chain recombines TRBV6-5 with TRBJ2-6; D is perhaps TRBD2 (6 bases). Germline V CDR1 and CDR2: MNHEY, SVGAGI. Trimming left V 2 bases short and J 0 bases short, with 8 bases between. CDR3 length: 16 amino acids. Here the CDR3 DNA reads TGTGCCAGCAGTTACGGCGGGAACTCTGGGGCCAACGTCCTGACTTTC. Translation gives CASSYGGNSGANVLTF.

The chain combines TRBV28 with TRBJ1-6; perhaps TRBD1 as D (5 bases). With 5 bases removed from V and 3 bases from J, the gap between germline ends came to 8 bases. Per germline, CDR1 MDHEN and CDR2 SYDVKM. CDR3 length equals 14 residues. CDR3 in amino acids: CASSPQGYNSPLHF. In DNA, the CDR3 is TGTGCCAGCAGTCCTCAGGGCTATAATTCACCCCTCCACTTT.

This chain uses TRBV14 with TRBJ2-5; the match to TRBD2 covers 13 bases. With V trimmed by 7 bases and J by 2 bases, 4 bases remained unmatched. There are 15 residues in the CDR3. The V gene's germline CDR1 is SGHDN and CDR2 FVKESK. The chain's CDR3 is CASKPGLAGQETQYF. The CDR3 DNA is TGTGCCAGCAAACCGGGACTAGCGGGGCAAGAGACCCAGTACTTC.

The rearrangement joins TRBV28 to TRBJ1-1; 7 bases map to TRBD1. CDR3 length: 13 amino acids. Trimming took 7 bases from V and 4 from J; bases not matched to a gene: 6. Per germline, CDR1 MDHEN and CDR2 SYDVKM. The CDR3 reads CASKEGAVTEAFF. The CDR3 DNA follows: TGTGCCAGCAAAGAGGGGGCCGTCACTGAAGCTTTCTTT.

The J gene is TRBJ1-2, the V gene TRBV18; 8 nucleotides match TRBD1. V trimming: 2 bases; J trimming: 8 bases; junction bases outside the gene matches: 10. This CDR3 has 15 residues. In germline, CDR1 is KGHSH, CDR2 LQKENI. In DNA form, the CDR3 reads TGTGCCAGCTCACCAACAAGCGTGACAGGGGTAGGCTACACCTTC. Protein sequence: CASSPTSVTGVGYTF.

The chain couples TRBV5-1 to TRBJ2-7, with TRBD1 identical over 7 bases. After removal of 5 bases from V and 0 bases from J, the junction contained 8 bases not matched to a gene. Per germline, CDR1 SGHRS and CDR2 YFSETQ. The CDR3 runs 15 residues. The CDR3 spells CASRLWGQSSYEQYF. For the CDR3, the DNA is TGCGCCAGCAGATTATGGGGACAGAGCTCCTACGAGCAGTACTTC.

V is TRBV2 and J is TRBJ2-3; D is ambiguous. The germline V gene encodes CDR1 SNHLY and CDR2 FYNNEI. CDR3 length: 14 amino acids. With 2 bases removed from V and 0 bases from J, the gap between germline ends came to 6 bases. For the CDR3, the DNA is TGTGCCAGCAGTGAATTCCTGAGCACAGATACGCAGTATTTT. It is translated as CASSEFLSTDTQYF.

For the CDR3, the DNA is TGTGCCAGCTCACCACCTGGGCAGCGGGGGTCGACCGGGGAGCTGTTTTTT. Its translation is CASSPPGQRGSTGELFF. V gene TRBV18 combines with J gene TRBJ2-2; 8 bases map to TRBD2. This CDR3 has 17 amino acids. Germline loops: CDR1 KGHSH, CDR2 LQKENI. Trimming took 0 bases from V and 5 from J; bases not matched to a gene: 8.

V usage is TRBV21-1 and J usage is TRBJ2-7; whether TRBD2, the table's D call, matches the DNA was not checked. TRBV21-1 represents a pseudogene. The CDR3 has 15 amino acids. This CDR3 reads CASSSTGTRSYEQYF. In nucleotides, the CDR3 is TGTGCCAGCAGCAGCACCGGGACTAGATCCTACGAGCAGTACTTC.

The rearrangement joins TRBV19 to TRBJ1-1; 9 nucleotides agree with TRBD1. Germline CDR1 is LNHDA and CDR2 is SQIVND (reference sequence). Germline trimming cut 6 bases from V and 3 bases from J; bases unmatched to any gene: 8. This CDR3 is built from 15 residues. In DNA, the CDR3 is TGTGCCAGTAGCCGTGGGACAGGGTGGGACACTGAAGCTTTCTTT. It translates to CASSRGTGWDTEAFF.

V and J are TRBV29-1 and TRBJ2-4, with a possible D match to TRBD2 (6 bases). With 4 bases removed from V and 6 bases from J, the gap between germline ends came to 10 bases. Germline loops: CDR1 SQVTM, CDR2 ANQGSEA. This CDR3 has 12 amino acids. DNA of the CDR3: TGCAGCGTTGTCCCAGCGGGAAACATTCAGTACTTC. It codes for CSVVPAGNIQYF.

V and J are TRBV28 and TRBJ1-5; TRBD1 might be the D (5 bases). The V gene's germline CDR1 is MDHEN and CDR2 SYDVKM. This CDR3 is built from 16 residues. Trimming removed 4 bases at V and 0 bases at J, with 13 bases between. The CDR3, as DNA: TGTGCCAGCAGTTACTACGGGACTATTAGCAATCAGCCCCAGCATTTT. Translated, it gives CASSYYGTISNQPQHF. Full variable domain (rest looked up from reference TRBV28 and TRBJ1-5): DVKVTQSSRYLVKRTGEKVFLECVQDMDHENMFWYRQDPGLGLRLIYFSYDVKMKEKGDIPEGYSVSREKKERFSLILESASTNQTSMYLCASSYYGTISNQPQHFGDGTRLSIL.

The chain employs TRBV11-2 and TRBJ1-5, with 9 bases aligning to TRBD1. Germline V gene data show CDR1 as SGHAT and CDR2 as FQNNGV. V shed 3 bases, J shed 7 bases, and the junction held 10 bases outside the gene matches. This CDR3 is built from 16 residues. CDR3 in amino acids: CASSLRPGQGHQPQHF. CDR3 DNA sequence: TGTGCCAGCAGCTTGAGGCCGGGACAGGGTCACCAGCCCCAGCATTTT.

V gene TRBV9 combines with J gene TRBJ1-2; D gene unclear. CDR1 and CDR2 (germline): SGDLS, YYNGEE. Trimming took off 0 bases at V and 4 bases at J, with 10 bases between the two ends. This CDR3 is 14 amino acids long. The CDR3 DNA reads TGTGCCAGCAGCGTAGACCCCCGGAGCTATGGCTACACCTTC. It is translated as CASSVDPRSYGYTF.

This sequence joins TRBV5-1 and TRBJ2-7; 9 nucleotides align to TRBD1. The CDR3 spans 15 residues. The germline gives CDR1 SGHRS, CDR2 YFSETQ. J lost 2 bases, V lost 0 bases, and 3 bases had no gene match. The CDR3 spells CASSLGGQGTYEQYF. In DNA, the CDR3 is TGCGCCAGCAGCTTGGGGGGACAGGGAACCTACGAGCAGTACTTC.

This rearrangement joins TRBV6-5 to TRBJ2-3; D may be TRBD1 (6 bases). Trimming left V 2 bases short and J 0 bases short, with 12 bases between. CDR1 MNHEY and CDR2 SVGAGI come from the germline V gene. This CDR3 has 16 amino acids. The CDR3 region is CASSYGGEVSTDTQYF. The CDR3 coding sequence is TGTGCCAGCAGTTACGGGGGCGAGGTTAGCACAGATACGCAGTATTTT.

The chain joins TRBV2 to TRBJ1-5; D not resolved. Trimming stripped 9 bases from V and 7 bases from J, with 13 bases between. CDR1 is SNHLY, CDR2 FYNNEI, per germline. The CDR3 contains 12 residues. The DNA of the CDR3 is TGTGCCAGTGAGGGCGTCGGCCAGCCCCAGCATTTT. Amino acids: CASEGVGQPQHF.